Here is one T cell receptor beta chain with its context. Its specificity is not known. Germline lookup yields CDR1 MNHEY and CDR2 SVGAGI. The CDR3 spans 13 residues. Trimming at V came to 5 bases and at J to 3 bases, leaving 2 bases not matched to a gene. These data come from a study of T cell responses to AZD1222 COVID-19 vaccine. Regarding the study as a whole: There were repertoire samples only from the period after the peak T cell response. Seropositive status at baseline applied to only five to seven AZD1222 recipients.

Repertoires were generated with immunoSEQ multiplex PCR, while TCRdb's copy carries only in-frame clones and drops some. The sample consists of roughly 160,000 clones, just over 90% of them appearing once. This sequence was found in an adult in good health. The source was peripheral blood, collected on day 0 of MenACWY control vaccination. The chain employs TRBV6-5 and TRBJ1-2; 8 nucleotides match TRBD1. The CDR3 reads CASSPDRDYGYTF. The CDR3 DNA reads as TGTGCCAGCAGTCCGGACAGGGACTATGGCTACACCTTC.